This passage covers 15 T cell receptor beta chains from one sample sequenced in a study of beta chain features in type 1 diabetes. Every bit of the isolated RNA underwent reverse transcription, so sequencing read expressed TCRB transcripts. TCRdb's table, derived via immunoSEQ multiplex PCR, lists solely in-frame clones and lacks some. The data contain 400,000 to 600,000 clones, approximately 30% of them seen just once; the ten biggest clones take up 0.05% to 0.065%. Sequencing was carried out using naive CD4+ T cells from blood. The receptors come from a man between 18 and 35 years old in good health.

This clone was found a few times. The chain uses TRBV4-1 and TRBJ2-6; 9 nucleotides agree with TRBD1. Germline CDR1 MGHRA, CDR2 YSYEKL. V shed 1 base and J 5 bases; nucleotides not matched to a gene: 15. The length of the CDR3 is 20 residues. The CDR3 spells CASSQGPLSKGQGWANVLTF. In DNA form, the CDR3 reads TGCGCCAGCAGCCAAGGACCGCTATCCAAGGGACAGGGCTGGGCCAACGTCCTGACTTTC.

This clone has a handful of counts. Here the CDR3 reads CASSLTERGYGYTF. CDR3 DNA: TGTGCCAGCAGTTTAACAGAGCGCGGGTATGGCTACACCTTC. The rearrangement links TRBV6-5 to TRBJ1-2; D call uncertain. The CDR3 length is 14 residues. Germline CDR1 reads MNHEY; CDR2 reads SVGAGI. The germline V and J ends were trimmed by 4 bases and 5 bases, with 14 bases remaining between them.

This clone has more than one count but fewer than ten. The genes are TRBV7-6 and TRBJ2-1, with 9 positions matching TRBD2. CDR1 and CDR2 from the germline V gene are SGHVS and FNYEAQ. The CDR3 runs to 16 residues. The V segment lost 5 bases and the J segment 5 bases; nucleotides outside the gene matches: 10. The CDR3 region has the DNA TGTGCCAGCAGCGACAAGGGCCTAGCGGGGCACAATGAGCAGTTCTTC. Translated, it gives CASSDKGLAGHNEQFF.

The rearrangement joins TRBV6-6 to TRBJ1-5; TRBD1 matches at 8 bases. With V trimmed by 5 bases and J by 3 bases, 3 bases remained unmatched. The germline gives CDR1 MNHNY, CDR2 SVGAGI (reference sequence). The CDR3 loop spans 14 amino acids. CDR3 coding DNA: TGTGCCAGCAGTCCGGGACAGGTCAATCAGCCCCAGCATTTT. It is translated as CASSPGQVNQPQHF.

About this clone: Other nucleotide sequences from this sample produce the same CDR3. The V and J genes are TRBV25-1 and TRBJ2-3; possible D gene TRBD1, 5 bases. Per germline, CDR1 MGHDK and CDR2 SYGVNS. Trimming shortened V by 8 bases and J by 2 bases, and 8 bases separated the two germline ends. CDR3 length: 12 amino acids. CDR3 amino acids: CASSGSTDTQYF. The DNA of the CDR3 is TGTGCCAGCTCAGGGTCCACAGATACGCAGTATTTT.

This chain uses TRBV7-9 with TRBJ1-2; 8 bases align to TRBD1. The CDR3 length is 15 residues. J gave up 5 bases and V 5 bases, and 10 bases lay outside the gene matches. Germline CDR1 and CDR2: SEHNR and FQNEAQ (reference sequence). DNA for the CDR3: TGTGCCAGCAGCATCGGACAGGGAGCGGGTTATGGCTACACCTTC. Protein product: CASSIGQGAGYGYTF. The variable domain in full, completed from reference TRBV7-9 and TRBJ1-2, reads DTGVSQNPRHKITKRGQNVTFRCDPISEHNRLYWYRQTLGQGPEFLTYFQNEAQLEKSRLLSDRFSAERPKGSFSTLEIQRTEQGDSAMYLCASSIGQGAGYGYTFGSGTRLTVV.

This clone occurred a few times. The sample has other DNA sequences that encode this CDR3 too. This sequence joins TRBV7-9 and TRBJ2-5; D is ambiguous. The germline gives CDR1 SEHNR, CDR2 FQNEAQ (reference sequence). Trimming shortened V by 0 bases and J by 5 bases, and 7 bases separated the two germline ends. This CDR3 is built from 13 residues. CDR3 bases: TGTGCCAGCAGCTTAGCCGTTCTCGAGACCCAGTACTTC. Translation: CASSLAVLETQYF.

In DNA, the CDR3 is TGTGCCAGCAGTGAGCAGGGGGGCGAAAAACTGTTTTTT. Translated, it gives CASSEQGGEKLFF. The V gene is TRBV2, the J gene TRBJ1-4; 7 nucleotides line up with TRBD1. The ends lost 3 bases at V and 8 bases at J; junction bases unmatched: 3. Germline values: CDR1 SNHLY, CDR2 FYNNEI. The CDR3 extends over 13 amino acids.

The rearrangement joins TRBV30 to TRBJ2-6, with 7 bases that match TRBD1. Trimming at V came to 0 bases and at J to 0 bases, leaving 2 bases not matched to a gene. Germline values: CDR1 GTSNPN, CDR2 SVGIG (reference sequence). The CDR3 is made up of 16 amino acids. CDR3 sequence (DNA): TGTGCCTGGAGTGTGGCAGGGGGCTCTGGGGCCAACGTCCTGACTTTC. Residues: CAWSVAGGSGANVLTF.

The chain carries TRBV4-1 and TRBJ2-5; TRBD1 is a possible D gene (5 bases). Germline CDR1 and CDR2: MGHRA and YSYEKL. The germline V and J ends were trimmed by 3 bases and 2 bases, with 10 bases remaining between them. The CDR3 has 14 amino acids. CDR3 coding DNA: TGCGCCAGCAGCCAGGTCCAGGGTCAAGAGACCCAGTACTTC. Its protein is CASSQVQGQETQYF.

This clone occurred a few times. V and J are TRBV4-1 and TRBJ2-1, with 9 bases aligning to TRBD2. The CDR3 consists of 17 residues. V was clipped by 8 bases and J by 6 bases; unmatched bases: 17. In germline, CDR1 is MGHRA, CDR2 YSYEKL. This CDR3 reads CASSLKHSGSFVNEQFF. The CDR3, as DNA: TGCGCCAGCTCCCTAAAACATAGCGGGAGTTTCGTCAATGAGCAGTTCTTC.

V is TRBV29-1 and J is TRBJ2-2, with D hard to call. V lost 4 bases to trimming and J lost 3 bases, with 12 bases between them. The CDR3 length is 14 residues. The germline gives CDR1 SQVTM, CDR2 ANQGSEA. CDR3 in amino acids: CSVVEGRYTGELFF. CDR3 in DNA: TGCAGCGTTGTGGAAGGTCGGTACACCGGGGAGCTGTTTTTT.

The chain uses TRBV7-9 and TRBJ2-7; a weak D match, TRBD1 (6 bases). The V end lost 2 bases, the J end lost 10 bases, and 12 bases lay between the germline ends. The CDR3 loop spans 12 amino acids. Germline V gene lookup returns CDR1 SEHNR and CDR2 FQNEAQ (reference sequence). CDR3 bases: TGTGCCAGCAGCTTACCCGGGACATTTCAGTACTTC. This translates into CASSLPGTFQYF.

The rearrangement links TRBV9 to TRBJ2-3; no firm D call. CDR3 size: 13 residues. Germline assignment: CDR1 SGDLS and CDR2 YYNGEE. V was cut by 0 bases and J by 2 bases, with 4 bases left in between. The CDR3: CASSVEYTDTQYF. The CDR3 DNA follows: TGTGCCAGCAGCGTAGAATACACAGATACGCAGTATTTT.

This clone was observed a handful of times. The same CDR3 is also encoded by other DNA sequences in this sample. The chain is built from TRBV30 and TRBJ1-5; D gene uncertain. This CDR3 is 13 amino acids long. Germline CDR1 GTSNPN, CDR2 SVGIG (reference sequence). Trimming took off 2 bases at V and 7 bases at J, with 12 bases between the two ends. CDR3 protein: CAWSNRVGQPQHF. For the CDR3, the DNA is TGTGCCTGGAGTAATAGGGTAGGGCAGCCCCAGCATTTT. Filled out from reference TRBV30 and TRBJ1-5, the complete variable domain reads SQTIHQWPATLVQPVGSPLSLECTVEGTSNPNLYWYRQAAGRGLQLLFYSVGIGQISSEVPQNLSASRPQDRQFILSSKKLLLSDSGFYLCAWSNRVGQPQHFGDGTRLSIL.